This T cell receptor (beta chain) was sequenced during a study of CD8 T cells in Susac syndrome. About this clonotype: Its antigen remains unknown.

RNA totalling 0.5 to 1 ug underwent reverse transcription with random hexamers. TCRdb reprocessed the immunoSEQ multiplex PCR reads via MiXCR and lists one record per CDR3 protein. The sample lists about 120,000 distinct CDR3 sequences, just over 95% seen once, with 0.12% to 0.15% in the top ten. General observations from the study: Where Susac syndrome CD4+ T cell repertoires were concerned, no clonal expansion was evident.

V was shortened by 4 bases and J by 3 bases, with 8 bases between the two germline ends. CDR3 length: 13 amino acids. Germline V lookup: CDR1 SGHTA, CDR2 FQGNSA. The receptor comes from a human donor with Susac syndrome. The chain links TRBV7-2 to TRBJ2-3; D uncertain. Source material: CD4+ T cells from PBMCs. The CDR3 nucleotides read TGTGCCAGCAGCTCTCAGGCTACAGATACGCAGTATTTT. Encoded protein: CASSSQATDTQYF.